The 23 T cell receptor beta chains in this list originate from one sample, sequenced in a study of T cells in Graves' hyperthyroidism and ophthalmopathy. TCR beta CDR3 regions were amplified from RNA transcripts. A set of HTBI primers served as the primers for a first-round RT-PCR of the TCR CDR3. TCRdb used MiXCR to reprocess the multiplex PCR reads, holding one entry per CDR3 protein. The repertoire includes 300,000 to 400,000 distinct CDR3 sequences, roughly 14% of them detected once, and 11% sits in the top ten. Sequencing input: blood. These receptors all stem from a woman between 55 and 75 years old with Graves' hyperthyroidism.

This clonotype was detected ten times or more. The V gene is TRBV28, the J gene TRBJ1-5, with D uncertain. From germline, CDR1 is MDHEN and CDR2 SYDVKM. The length of the CDR3 is 13 residues. The V and J ends lost 3 bases and 8 bases respectively, with 11 bases between them. CDR3 region: CASSFADPKPQHF. DNA for the CDR3: TGTGCCAGCAGTTTTGCCGACCCAAAGCCCCAGCATTTT.

This clonotype was counted a few times. This chain uses TRBV19 with TRBJ2-7; 9 bases match TRBD1. V lost 4 bases to trimming and J lost 6 bases; unmatched junction nucleotides: 10. CDR1 is LNHDA and CDR2 is SQIVND in the germline V gene (reference sequence). The CDR3 is 15 residues long. The DNA of the CDR3 is TGTGCCAGTAGTAACTGGAGGGGACAGGGCGGCGAGCAGTACTTC. Translated, it gives CASSNWRGQGGEQYF.

This clonotype was recorded a few times. The V call is TRBV5-1, the J call TRBJ1-6, with D maybe TRBD1 (6 bases). From germline, CDR1 is SGHRS and CDR2 YFSETQ. V lost 2 bases to trimming and J lost 0 bases, with 12 bases between them. This CDR3 spans 17 amino acids. The CDR3 bases are TGCGCCAGCAGCTTTTCCGACAGGAGCTCCTATAATTCACCCCTCCACTTT. Translation gives CASSFSDRSSYNSPLHF.

The V gene is TRBV10-3, the J gene TRBJ1-5; 10 positions match TRBD1. The CDR3 loop spans 17 amino acids. Germline V gene data show CDR1 as ENHRY and CDR2 as SYGVKD. J lost 4 bases, V lost 4 bases, and 10 bases had no gene match. CDR3: CAISGGDRGRGNQPQHF. Here the CDR3 DNA reads TGTGCCATCAGTGGAGGGGACAGGGGCCGTGGGAATCAGCCCCAGCATTTT.

This clonotype has at least ten counts. This rearrangement joins TRBV30 to TRBJ1-2, with D perhaps matching TRBD1 (5 bases). V lost 6 bases and J lost 4, with 15 bases in between. The CDR3 is 13 residues long. Germline V gene data show CDR1 as GTSNPN and CDR2 as SVGIG (reference sequence). This chain's CDR3 is CACPKGIGYGYTF. The CDR3 nucleotides are TGTGCCTGCCCTAAGGGGATCGGCTATGGCTACACCTTC.

This clonotype was counted ten times or more. The CDR3 protein is CASSWTGGARNEQFF. The CDR3 DNA reads as TGTGCCAGCAGCTGGACAGGGGGAGCTAGGAATGAGCAGTTCTTC. The chain has TRBV5-6 and TRBJ2-1; TRBD1 matches 10 bases. Germline V gene sequence: CDR1 SGHDT, CDR2 YYEEEE. This CDR3 contains 15 residues. The J segment lost 7 bases and the V segment lost 3 bases, leaving 7 bases of the junction unmatched.

In its sample, this clonotype was seen a few times. DNA for the CDR3: TGTGCCAGCAGTTACCCCAGGGGACAGGTGAACACTGAAGCTTTCTTT. Residues: CASSYPRGQVNTEAFF. V is TRBV6-5 and J is TRBJ1-1; 8 nucleotides match TRBD1. Per germline, CDR1 MNHEY and CDR2 SVGAGI. This CDR3 spans 16 amino acids. J lost 0 bases, V lost 2 bases, and 5 bases had no gene match.

The CDR3 loop reads CASSRLQGDGYTF. The CDR3 DNA sequence: TGTGCCAGCAGCCGGCTCCAGGGGGATGGCTACACCTTC. V gene TRBV5-5 combines with J gene TRBJ1-2, with 7 bases fitting TRBD1. Germline CDR1 SGHKS, CDR2 YYEKEE (reference sequence). The CDR3 is 13 amino acids. V shed 4 bases and J 6 bases; nucleotides not matched to a gene: 6. Combining the CDR3 with reference TRBV5-5 and TRBJ1-2 gives the whole variable domain DAGVTQSPTHLIKTRGQQVTLRCSPISGHKSVSWYQQVLGQGPQFIFQYYEKEERGRGNFPDRFSARQFPNYSSELNVNALLLGDSALYLCASSRLQGDGYTFGSGTRLTVV.

In this sample, this clonotype turned up many times. V gene TRBV5-1 combines with J gene TRBJ2-7, with no clear D. The V and J ends lost 4 bases and 6 bases respectively, with 14 bases between them. There are 13 residues in the CDR3. Germline CDR1 reads SGHRS; CDR2 reads YFSETQ. The CDR3 coding sequence is TGCGCCAGCAGCGGATTGCTCGTCGGCGAGCAGTACTTC. Translating gives CASSGLLVGEQYF.

The gene calls are TRBV19 and TRBJ2-2; 14 bases map to TRBD2. CDR1 LNHDA and CDR2 SQIVND come from the germline V gene (reference sequence). V shed 1 base, J shed 4 bases, and the junction held 5 bases outside the gene matches. This CDR3 region has 18 residues. CDR3 amino acids: CASSIVSGLAGVTGELFF. Here the CDR3 DNA reads TGTGCCAGTAGTATAGTCTCGGGACTAGCGGGAGTCACCGGGGAGCTGTTTTTT.

This clonotype was recorded a few times. This may be a read error, as it is one base from a much larger clone. The rearrangement uses TRBV12-3 or TRBV12-4 and TRBJ2-1; 12 nucleotides align to TRBD1. This CDR3 region has 16 residues. The CDR3 loop reads CASRGTGGGAYNERFF. The CDR3 DNA reads TGTGCCAGCAGGGGGACAGGGGGCGGGGCCTACAATGAGCGGTTCTTC.

This clonotype has at least ten counts. This chain connects TRBV28 to TRBJ2-7; D perhaps matches TRBD2 (6 bases). Germline V gives CDR1 MDHEN, CDR2 SYDVKM. Deletions cut 5 bases from V and 3 bases from J, with 20 bases between. This CDR3 region has 16 residues. CDR3 loop: CASSPFLVRDHYEQYF. CDR3 DNA: TGTGCCAGCAGTCCCTTTTTGGTGCGGGACCACTACGAGCAGTACTTC.

This clonotype appeared many times. V usage is TRBV28 and J usage is TRBJ2-5; D call uncertain. CDR3 size: 13 residues. CDR1 MDHEN and CDR2 SYDVKM come from the germline V gene. The germline V and J ends were trimmed by 8 bases and 2 bases, with 12 bases remaining between them. In nucleotides, the CDR3 is TGTGCCAGCGGAGTGAGTATTCAAGAGACCCAGTACTTC. Residues: CASGVSIQETQYF.

The chain combines TRBV6-1 with TRBJ2-7; 7 nucleotides line up with TRBD2. The trim removed 1 base at V and 3 bases at J, leaving 9 bases unmatched. CDR1 and CDR2 (germline): MNHNS, SASEGT. This CDR3 is built from 16 residues. The CDR3 DNA is TGTGCCAGCAGTGAAGTCTCGCTATCGGGAGGCTACGAGCAGTACTTC. Protein: CASSEVSLSGGYEQYF.

This chain joins TRBV7-2 and TRBJ2-7; D gene ambiguous. Germline lookup yields CDR1 SGHTA and CDR2 FQGNSA. The germline V and J ends were trimmed by 4 bases and 5 bases, with 15 bases remaining between them. This CDR3 contains 14 residues. The CDR3 DNA reads as TGTGCCAGCAGCTCCATCTGGGCCGAAGACGAGCAGTACTTC. Translated: CASSSIWAEDEQYF.

The chain carries TRBV15 and TRBJ1-5; a possible D gene is TRBD1 (5 bases). Germline CDR1 is LNHNV and CDR2 is YYDKDF (reference sequence). The CDR3 consists of 16 residues. V lost 0 bases and J 4 bases, leaving 13 bases between the germline ends. CDR3 in DNA: TGTGCCACCAGCAGAGAGGGCCAAGGGGCGAATCAGCCCCAGCATTTT. The encoded protein is CATSREGQGANQPQHF.

This clonotype was seen ten or more times. CDR3 sequence: CASSLKTGPNPSYGYTF. CDR3 DNA: TGTGCCAGCAGTTTAAAGACGGGGCCTAACCCCAGCTATGGCTACACCTTC. This chain joins TRBV28 and TRBJ1-2; D may be TRBD1 (5 bases). This CDR3 spans 17 amino acids. V was clipped by 2 bases and J by 4 bases, with 20 bases between them. Germline CDR1 and CDR2: MDHEN and SYDVKM.

The chain is built from TRBV2 and TRBJ2-1; 10 bases are shared with TRBD1. CDR3 length: 17 residues. CDR1 is SNHLY and CDR2 is FYNNEI in the germline V gene. The trim removed 6 bases at V and 8 bases at J, leaving 16 bases unmatched. The DNA of the CDR3 is TGTGCCAGCAGAGTGACCGGGACAGGGGCCCCTAGGGATGAGCAGTTCTTC. This encodes CASRVTGTGAPRDEQFF.

A remark on this clonotype: It may be a read error: a sequence one base away is much more abundant. This chain uses TRBV3-1 with TRBJ2-3; D is ambiguous. The V end lost 2 bases, the J end lost 1 base, and 10 bases lay between the germline ends. The length of the CDR3 is 15 residues. Germline assignment: CDR1 LGHDT and CDR2 YNNKEL (reference sequence). CDR3 nucleotide sequence: TGTGCCAGCAGCCAAATCACTGGCGGCACAGATACGCAGTATTTT. This gives the protein CASSQITGGTDTQYF.

This clonotype was observed many times. The genes are TRBV2 and TRBJ2-7; D perhaps matches TRBD1 (6 bases). V lost 6 bases to trimming and J lost 3 bases, with 12 bases between them. The V gene's germline CDR1 is SNHLY and CDR2 FYNNEI. This CDR3 has 13 residues. The CDR3 spells CASRGDRNYEQYF. The CDR3 DNA sequence: TGTGCCAGCAGGGGCGACAGGAACTACGAGCAGTACTTC.

Many counts were recorded for this clonotype. The rearrangement links TRBV13 to TRBJ2-3, with D perhaps being TRBD1 or TRBD2 (5 bases each). The ends were cut back, 5 bases at V and 1 base at J, with 13 bases in the middle. Germline CDR1 PRHDT, CDR2 FYEKMQ (reference sequence). The CDR3 runs 15 residues. CDR3 residues: CASSGKRGRTDTQYF. CDR3 DNA: TGTGCCAGCAGCGGGAAACGGGGACGCACAGATACGCAGTATTTT.

This clonotype was detected ten times or more. This chain joins TRBV2 and TRBJ2-7; unclear D gene. CDR3 size: 11 residues. V was cut by 2 bases and J by 7 bases, with 6 bases left in between. Germline V gives CDR1 SNHLY, CDR2 FYNNEI. This chain's CDR3 is CASSELGEQYF. The CDR3 DNA sequence: TGTGCCAGCAGTGAATTGGGGGAGCAGTACTTC.

The table lists this clonotype with many counts. CDR3 loop: CASSRLEVGEQYF. The CDR3 region has the DNA TGTGCCAGCAGTAGATTGGAGGTCGGGGAGCAGTACTTC. The chain is built from TRBV2 and TRBJ2-7, with D maybe TRBD2 (5 bases). The germline gives CDR1 SNHLY, CDR2 FYNNEI. This CDR3 contains 13 residues. V was clipped by 5 bases and J by 7 bases, with 15 bases between them. Full variable domain (missing parts from reference TRBV2 and TRBJ2-7): EPEVTQTPSHQVTQMGQEVILRCVPISNHLYFYWYRQILGQKVEFLVSFYNNEISEKSEIFDDQFSVERPDGSNFTLKIRSTKLEDSAMYFCASSRLEVGEQYFGPGTRLTVT.